This T cell receptor (beta chain) emerged from a study of blood T cell repertoires in COVID-19. Trimming removed 2 bases from V and 1 base from J; junction bases left unmatched: 10. The CDR3 sequence is 18 residues long. Germline-derived CDR1 and CDR2 are MNHEY and SVGEGT. Clones were read by immunoSEQ multiplex PCR, and TCRdb kept only the in-frame ones, dropping some. The sample consists of a few hundred thousand clones, 88% of them appearing once. The V call is TRBV6-2 or TRBV6-3, the J call TRBJ2-5; 10 bases agree with TRBD2. Sequencing was carried out using peripheral blood. The TCR was taken from a woman in her thirties or forties who had recovered from COVID-19. CDR3 nucleotide sequence: TGTGCCAGCAGTTACCCCCTCGGACTAGCGGAGTTCCAAGAGACCCAGTACTTC. Translating it yields CASSYPLGLAEFQETQYF.